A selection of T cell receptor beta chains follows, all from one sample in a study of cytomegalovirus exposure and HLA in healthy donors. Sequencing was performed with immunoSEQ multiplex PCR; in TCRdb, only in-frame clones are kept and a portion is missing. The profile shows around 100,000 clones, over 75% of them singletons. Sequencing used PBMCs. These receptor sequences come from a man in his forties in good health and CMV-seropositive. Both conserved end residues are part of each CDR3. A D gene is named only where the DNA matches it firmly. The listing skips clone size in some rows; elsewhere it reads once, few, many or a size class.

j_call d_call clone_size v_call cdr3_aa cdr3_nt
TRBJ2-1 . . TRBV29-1 CSVVLASYNEQFF TGCAGCGTTGTGCTAGCGAGTTACAATGAGCAGTTCTTC
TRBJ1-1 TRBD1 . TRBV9 CASSVMDRANTEAFF TGTGCCAGCAGCGTGATGGACAGGGCGAACACTGAAGCTTTCTTT
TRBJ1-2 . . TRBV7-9 CSSSWGGAVYGYTF TGTTCCAGCAGCTGGGGGGGGGCAGTCTATGGCTACACCTTC
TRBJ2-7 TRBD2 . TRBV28 CASSPGTSGYEQYF TGTGCCAGCAGCCCTGGGACTAGCGGGTACGAGCAGTACTTC
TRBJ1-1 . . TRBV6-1 CASGRFGEGNTEAFF TGTGCCAGCGGAAGGTTCGGGGAAGGGAACACTGAAGCTTTCTTT
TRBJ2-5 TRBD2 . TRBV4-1 CASSQASGKETQYF TGCGCCAGCAGCCAAGCCAGCGGGAAAGAGACCCAGTACTTC
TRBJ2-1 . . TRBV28 CASLQLAPDNEQFF TGTGCCAGCCTCCAGCTAGCGCCAGACAATGAGCAGTTCTTC
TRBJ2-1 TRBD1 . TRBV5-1 CASTTGGGSYNEQFF TGCGCCAGCACCACAGGGGGCGGGTCCTACAATGAGCAGTTCTTC
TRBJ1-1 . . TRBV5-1 CASRGPTGGTEAFF TGCGCCAGCCGCGGTCCGACCGGGGGCACTGAAGCTTTCTTT
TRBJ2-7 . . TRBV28 CATRQASYEQYF TGTGCCACTCGACAGGCATCCTACGAGCAGTACTTC
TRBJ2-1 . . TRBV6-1 CASSEWATQFF TGTGCCAGCAGTGAATGGGCCACCCAATTCTTC
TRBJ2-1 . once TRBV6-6 CASSYERGSYNEQFF TGTGCCAGCAGTTATGAGCGTGGCTCCTACAATGAGCAGTTCTTC
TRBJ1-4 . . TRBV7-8 CASSLGAGAPGKLFF TGTGCCAGCAGCTTAGGTGCAGGGGCCCCAGGAAAACTGTTTTTT
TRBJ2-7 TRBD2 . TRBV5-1 CASSAGLAGPGEQYF TGCGCCAGCAGCGCCGGACTAGCGGGGCCCGGCGAGCAGTACTTC
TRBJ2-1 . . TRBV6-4 CASSDRGYYNEQFF TGTGCCAGCAGTGACAGGGGGTACTACAATGAGCAGTTCTTC
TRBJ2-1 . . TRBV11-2 CASSLRRANYNEQFF TGTGCCAGCAGCCTCCGGCGGGCGAACTACAATGAGCAGTTCTTC
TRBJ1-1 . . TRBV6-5 CASSYSRGTEAFF TGTGCCAGCAGTTACTCGAGGGGGACTGAAGCTTTCTTT
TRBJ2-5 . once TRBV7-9 CASSLGGHRPEETQYF TGTGCCAGCAGCTTAGGGGGACACCGTCCAGAAGAGACCCAGTACTTC
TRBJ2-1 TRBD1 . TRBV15 CATSHRDSRTGQFF TGTGCCACCAGCCACCGGGACAGCAGGACTGGGCAGTTCTTC
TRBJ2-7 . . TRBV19 CASSMVGDLLNYEQYF TGTGCCAGTAGTATGGTCGGAGATCTTCTGAACTACGAGCAGTACTTC
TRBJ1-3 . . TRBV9 CASSTPQGNTIYF TGTGCCAGCAGCACCCCACAGGGAAACACCATATATTTT
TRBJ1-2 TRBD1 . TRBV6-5 CASSNTGGTGGGYTF TGTGCCAGCAGTAACACTGGAGGGACAGGGGGCGGCTACACCTTC
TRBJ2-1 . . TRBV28 CASSGTVHSYNEQFF TGTGCCAGCAGCGGGACTGTTCACTCCTACAATGAGCAGTTCTTC
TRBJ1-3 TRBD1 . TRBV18 CASSSTGGGNTIYF TGTGCCAGCTCATCTACAGGGGGTGGAAACACCATATATTTT
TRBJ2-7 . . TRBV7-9 CASSLSTLREQYF TGTGCCAGCAGCTTAAGCACTTTACGGGAGCAGTACTTC
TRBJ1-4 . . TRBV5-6 CASNAVSNPDEKLFF TGTGCCAGCAACGCGGTTTCCAACCCGGATGAAAAACTGTTTTTT
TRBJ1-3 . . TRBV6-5 CASSTGGSGNTIYF TGTGCCAGCAGTACCGGGGGGTCCGGAAACACCATATATTTT
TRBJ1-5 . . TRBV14 CASSQEGGDRWNQPQHF TGTGCCAGCAGCCAAGAGGGAGGGGACCGTTGGAATCAGCCCCAGCATTTT
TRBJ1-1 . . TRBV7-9 CASSSPQGVNTEAFF TGTGCCAGCAGCTCACCACAGGGTGTGAACACTGAAGCTTTCTTT
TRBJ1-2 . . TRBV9 CASSVDPRDNYGYTF TGTGCCAGCAGCGTAGATCCCAGGGATAACTATGGCTACACCTTC
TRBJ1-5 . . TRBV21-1 CASSKARQGNQPQHF TGTGCCAGCAGCAAGGCCAGACAGGGGAATCAGCCCCAGCATTTT
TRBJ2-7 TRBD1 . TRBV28 CASSSQLDRESYEQYF TGTGCCAGCAGTTCCCAGTTGGACAGGGAATCGTACGAGCAGTACTTC
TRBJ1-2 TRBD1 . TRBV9 CASSVEIGGAGYTF TGTGCCAGCAGCGTAGAGATAGGGGGCGCAGGCTACACCTTC
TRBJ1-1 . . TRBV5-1 CASSLGPSAEAFF TGCGCCAGCAGCTTGGGGCCCAGCGCTGAAGCTTTCTTT
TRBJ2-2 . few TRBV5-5 CASSLVAGNTGELFF TGTGCCAGCAGCTTGGTGGCGGGGAACACCGGGGAGCTGTTTTTT
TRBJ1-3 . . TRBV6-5 CASSSEQGSGNTIYF TGTGCCAGCAGTTCCGAACAGGGATCTGGAAACACCATATATTTT
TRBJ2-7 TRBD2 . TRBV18 CASRDSGRNEQYF TGTGCCAGCCGCGATAGCGGGCGTAACGAGCAGTACTTC
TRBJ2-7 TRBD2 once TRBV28 CASSPGLAGDYEQYF TGTGCCAGCAGCCCGGGACTAGCGGGAGACTACGAGCAGTACTTC
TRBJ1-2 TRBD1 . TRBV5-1 CASSFGQGGYGYTF TGCGCCAGCAGCTTTGGACAGGGAGGCTATGGCTACACCTTC
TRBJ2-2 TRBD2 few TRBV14 CASSRGTSSYTGELFF TGTGCCAGCAGCCGAGGGACTAGCTCCTACACCGGGGAGCTGTTTTTT
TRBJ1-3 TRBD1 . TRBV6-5 CASSPGQGNTIYF TGTGCCAGCAGTCCGGGACAGGGAAACACCATATATTTT
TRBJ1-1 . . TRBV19 CASSTLQDMNTEAFF TGTGCCAGTAGTACCTTACAGGACATGAACACTGAAGCTTTCTTT
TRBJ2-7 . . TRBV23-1 CASSHPPPKPSYEQYF TGCGCCAGCAGTCATCCACCACCAAAGCCCTCCTACGAGCAGTACTTC
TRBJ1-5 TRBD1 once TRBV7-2 CASSLTGGQEPQHF TGTGCCAGCAGCTTAACAGGGGGTCAGGAGCCCCAGCATTTT
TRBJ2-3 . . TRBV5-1 CASSQGGYSTDTQYF TGCGCCAGCAGCCAAGGAGGGTATAGCACAGATACGCAGTATTTT
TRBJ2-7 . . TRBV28 CASSRDYEQYF TGTGCCAGCAGCCGGGACTACGAGCAGTACTTC
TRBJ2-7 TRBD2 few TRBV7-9 CASSHTSSGSYEQYF TGTGCCAGCAGCCATACATCTAGCGGGAGCTACGAGCAGTACTTC
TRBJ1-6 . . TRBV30 CAWSPPRPRGSPLHF TGTGCCTGGAGTCCACCTAGGCCGCGGGGTTCACCCCTCCACTTT
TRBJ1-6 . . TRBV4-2 CASSQEEEGDSPLHF TGTGCCAGCAGCCAAGAGGAGGAGGGTGATTCACCCCTCCACTTT
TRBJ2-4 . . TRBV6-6 CASSFHGLLNIQYF TGTGCCAGCAGTTTCCACGGACTTTTAAACATTCAGTACTTC
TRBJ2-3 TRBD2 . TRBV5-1 CASSMTSGLDTQYF TGCGCCAGCAGCATGACTAGCGGGCTAGATACGCAGTATTTT
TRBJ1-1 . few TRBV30 CAWSLGGWDTEAFF TGTGCCTGGAGTTTAGGAGGGTGGGACACTGAAGCTTTCTTT
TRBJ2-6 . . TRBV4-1 CASSQDRAASGANVLTF TGCGCCAGCAGCCAAGATCGAGCCGCGTCTGGGGCCAACGTCCTGACTTTC